The sequence of this T cell receptor (delta chain) was determined in a study of γδ T cells in repeated Plasmodium falciparum infection. On the study more broadly: Samples were taken at baseline, before some infections, and 21 days after each. Study-level results: Malian donors came from one small rural village, predominantly one ethnic group. Vdelta2-negative gammadelta repertoires, largely Vdelta1+, seemingly showed infection-driven waves of new clonal selection.

This clone appeared a few times. Antigen specificity is unknown. TCRdb redid the clone calls on the multiplex PCR reads with CATT. The sample has over 55,000 delta-chain clones, approximately 1.5% seen once. Gammadelta T cells were flow-sorted from PBMC into Vgamma9/Vdelta2+ and Vdelta2-negative populations for bulk analysis. J was trimmed by 2 bases and V by 5 bases; bases with no gene match: 12. This CDR3 region has 19 residues. Germline-derived CDR1 and CDR2 are TSWWSYY and QGS. The genes are TRDV1 and TRDJ3, with TRDD3 matching 7 bases. In the absence of a J gene in TCRdb, the DNA was matched to germline to assign it here. The clonotype originates from a pool of human donors (malaria-infected and uninfected, not separated). The source material was gamma-delta T cells from blood. In nucleotides, the CDR3 is TGTGCTCTTGGGCCGTCTGGGGGTAAGGGTCCCTGGGACACCCGACAGATGTTTTTC. The encoded protein is CALGPSGGKGPWDTRQMFF.